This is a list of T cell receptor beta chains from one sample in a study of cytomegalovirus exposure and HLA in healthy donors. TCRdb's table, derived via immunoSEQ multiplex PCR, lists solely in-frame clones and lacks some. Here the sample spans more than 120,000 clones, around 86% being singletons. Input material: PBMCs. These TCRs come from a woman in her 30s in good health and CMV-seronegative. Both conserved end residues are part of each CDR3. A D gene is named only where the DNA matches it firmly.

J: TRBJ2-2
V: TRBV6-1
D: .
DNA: TGTGCCAGCACCTTCAAGACAGTGAACACCGGGGAGCTGTTTTTT
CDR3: CASTFKTVNTGELFF

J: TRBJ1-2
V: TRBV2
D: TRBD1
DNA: TGTGCCAGCAGGGATGACAGGGGGTTTGGCTACACCTTC
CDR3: CASRDDRGFGYTF

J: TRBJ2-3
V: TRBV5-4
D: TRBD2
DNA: TGTGCCAGCAGCTTGGGGTCTAGCGGGGGCCGCAATACGCAGTATTTT
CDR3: CASSLGSSGGRNTQYF

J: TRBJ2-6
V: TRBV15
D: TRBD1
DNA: TGTGCCACCAGCAGTCCTAGAGACCCGGGACAGGGGCACTCTGGGGCCAACGTCCTGACTTTC
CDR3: CATSSPRDPGQGHSGANVLTF

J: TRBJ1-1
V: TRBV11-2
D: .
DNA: TGTGCCAGCAGCTTAGAACGGGTACCCGGTTCGGCTTTCTTT
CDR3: CASSLERVPGSAFF

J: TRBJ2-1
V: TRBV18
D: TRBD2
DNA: TGTGCCAGCTCACCACTTAGCGGGGCTGACTACAATGAGCAGTTCTTC
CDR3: CASSPLSGADYNEQFF

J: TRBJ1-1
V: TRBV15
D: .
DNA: TGTGCCACCAGCAGAGTAAGGGGGACATACATGAACACTGAAGCTTTCTTT
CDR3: CATSRVRGTYMNTEAFF

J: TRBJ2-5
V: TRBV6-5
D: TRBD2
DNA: TGTGCCAGCAGTTACGTTGGCGGGAGGGAGGAGGAGACCCAGTACTTC
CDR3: CASSYVGGREEETQYF

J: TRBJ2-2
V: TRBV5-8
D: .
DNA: TGTGCCAGCACCTTGGGGAGGAACACCGGGGAGCTGTTTTTT
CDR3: CASTLGRNTGELFF

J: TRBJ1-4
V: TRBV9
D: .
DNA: TGTGCCAGCAGCAAAACAGGCGGGGTAGCTGAAAAACTGTTTTTT
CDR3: CASSKTGGVAEKLFF

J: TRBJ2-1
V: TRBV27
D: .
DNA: TGTGCCAGCAGTTTTACAGGGAGCTCCTACAATGAGCAGTTCTTC
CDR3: CASSFTGSSYNEQFF

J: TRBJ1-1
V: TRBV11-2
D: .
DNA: TGTGCCAGCAGCTTAGTTAACCTGAGGACTGAAGCTTTCTTT
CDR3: CASSLVNLRTEAFF

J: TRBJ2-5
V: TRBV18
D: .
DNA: TGTGCCAGCTCACCGGAGGAGACCCAGTACTTC
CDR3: CASSPEETQYF

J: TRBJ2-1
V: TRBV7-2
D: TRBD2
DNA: TGTGCCAGCAGATTAAGCAGCGGGGGGGCCAATGAGCAGTTCTTC
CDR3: CASRLSSGGANEQFF